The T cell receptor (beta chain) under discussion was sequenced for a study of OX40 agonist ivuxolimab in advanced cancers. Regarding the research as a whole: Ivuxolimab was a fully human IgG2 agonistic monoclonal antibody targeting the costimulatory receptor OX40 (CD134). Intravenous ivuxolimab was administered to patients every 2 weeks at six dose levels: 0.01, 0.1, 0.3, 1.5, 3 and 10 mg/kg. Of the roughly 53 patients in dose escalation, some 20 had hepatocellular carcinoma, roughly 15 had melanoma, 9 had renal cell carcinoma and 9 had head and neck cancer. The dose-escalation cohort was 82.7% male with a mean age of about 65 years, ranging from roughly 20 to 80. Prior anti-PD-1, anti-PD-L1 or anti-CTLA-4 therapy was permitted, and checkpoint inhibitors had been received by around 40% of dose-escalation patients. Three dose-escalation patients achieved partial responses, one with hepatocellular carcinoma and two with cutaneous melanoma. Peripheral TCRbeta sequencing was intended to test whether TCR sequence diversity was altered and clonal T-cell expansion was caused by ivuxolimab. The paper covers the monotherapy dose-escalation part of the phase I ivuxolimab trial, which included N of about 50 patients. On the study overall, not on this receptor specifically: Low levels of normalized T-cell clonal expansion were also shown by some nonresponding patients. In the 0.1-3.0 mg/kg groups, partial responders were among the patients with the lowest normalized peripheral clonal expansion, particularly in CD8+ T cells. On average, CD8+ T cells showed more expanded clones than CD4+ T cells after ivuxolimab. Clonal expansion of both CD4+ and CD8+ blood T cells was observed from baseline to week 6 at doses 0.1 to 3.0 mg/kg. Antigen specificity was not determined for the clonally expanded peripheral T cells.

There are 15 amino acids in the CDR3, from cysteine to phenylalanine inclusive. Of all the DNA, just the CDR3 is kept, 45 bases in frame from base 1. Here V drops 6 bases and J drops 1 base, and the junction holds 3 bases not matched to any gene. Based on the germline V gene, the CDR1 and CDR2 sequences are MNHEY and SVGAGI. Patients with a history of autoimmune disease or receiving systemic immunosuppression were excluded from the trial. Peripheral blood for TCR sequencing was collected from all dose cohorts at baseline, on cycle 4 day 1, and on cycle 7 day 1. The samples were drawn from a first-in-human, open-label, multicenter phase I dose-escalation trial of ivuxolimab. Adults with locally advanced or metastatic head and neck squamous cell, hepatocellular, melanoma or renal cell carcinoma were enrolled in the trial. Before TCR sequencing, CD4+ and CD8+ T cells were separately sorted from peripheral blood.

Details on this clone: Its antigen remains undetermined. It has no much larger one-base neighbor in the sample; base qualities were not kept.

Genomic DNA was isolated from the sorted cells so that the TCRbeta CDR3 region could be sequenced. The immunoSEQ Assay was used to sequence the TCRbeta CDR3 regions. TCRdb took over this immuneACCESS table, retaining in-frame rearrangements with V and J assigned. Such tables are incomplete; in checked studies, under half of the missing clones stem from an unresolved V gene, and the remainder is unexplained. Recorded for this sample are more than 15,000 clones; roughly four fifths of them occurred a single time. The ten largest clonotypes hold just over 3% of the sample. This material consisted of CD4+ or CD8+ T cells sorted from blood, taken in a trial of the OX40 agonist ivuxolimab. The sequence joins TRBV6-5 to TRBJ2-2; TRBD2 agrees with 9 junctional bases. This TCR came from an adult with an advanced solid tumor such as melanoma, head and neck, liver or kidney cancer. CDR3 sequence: CASRILAGNTGELFF. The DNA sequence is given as TGTGCCAGCAGGATACTAGCGGGGAACACCGGGGAGCTGTTTTTT.